The 10 T cell receptor beta chains below were found in one sample sequenced in a study of OX40 agonist ivuxolimab in advanced cancers. Libraries were made using the immunoSEQ multiplex PCR assay. The clones in this table, taken by TCRdb from immuneACCESS, are in-frame only. Not every clone is retained; where verified, under half of the shortfall comes from an unresolved V gene, and the cause of the rest is unknown. In this sample the table shows about 86,000 clones, about 94% of which occur a single time. Of the sample, 1% to 1.3% is held by the ten largest clones. This material consisted of CD4+ or CD8+ T cells sorted from blood, taken in a trial of the OX40 agonist ivuxolimab. Receptors were obtained from an adult with an advanced solid tumor such as melanoma, head and neck, liver or kidney cancer.

V and J are TRBV5-5 and TRBJ2-7; no clear D gene. V dropped 0 bases and J dropped 2 bases, with 6 bases sitting between them. CDR1 is SGHKS and CDR2 is YYEKEE in the germline V gene (reference sequence). This CDR3 is 13 amino acids long. The CDR3 DNA is TGTGCCAGCAGCTTGGGGACCACCTACGAGCAGTACTTC. It specifies CASSLGTTYEQYF.

The chain joins TRBV6-5 to TRBJ2-1; 12 positions agree with TRBD2. The length of the CDR3 is 15 residues. Germline V gene sequence: CDR1 MNHEY, CDR2 SVGAGI. J gave up 7 bases and V 6 bases, and 7 bases lay outside the gene matches. CDR3 residues: CASSTGTSGQNEQFF. The CDR3 DNA is TGTGCCAGCAGCACCGGGACTAGCGGGCAGAATGAGCAGTTCTTC.

This CDR3 is CASSLIPADTQYF. CDR3 nucleotides: TGTGCCAGCAGCTTGATACCGGCGGATACGCAGTATTTT. The chain recombines TRBV7-9 with TRBJ2-3; no reliable D call. The CDR3 consists of 13 residues. The germline V gene encodes CDR1 SEHNR and CDR2 FQNEAQ (reference sequence). V shed 3 bases and J shed 6 bases, with 10 bases lying between them.

CDR3 nucleotides: TGTGCCAGCAGGAAACAGTCTAATGAGCAGTTCTTC. This translates into CASRKQSNEQFF. The rearrangement links TRBV6-6 to TRBJ2-1, with D uncertain. There are 12 residues in the CDR3. Germline CDR1 and CDR2: MNHNY and SVGAGI (reference sequence). V lost 6 bases and J lost 7, with 10 bases in between.

The rearrangement links TRBV20-1 to TRBJ1-2; D gene unclear. V lost 4 bases and J lost 5, with 8 bases in between. The CDR3 extends over 11 amino acids. Germline V gene lookup returns CDR1 DFQATT and CDR2 SNEGSKA (reference sequence). The CDR3 region is CSATDGYGYTF. The CDR3 region has the DNA TGCAGTGCTACCGACGGGTATGGCTACACCTTC.

The CDR3 reads CASSQRVGTKAYGEQFF. The CDR3, as DNA: TGCGCCAGCAGCCAAAGAGTTGGGACCAAGGCATATGGTGAGCAGTTCTTC. This chain joins TRBV4-1 and TRBJ2-1, with D perhaps being TRBD1 or TRBD2 (5 bases each). The CDR3 is 17 amino acids. The germline V gene has CDR1 MGHRA and CDR2 YSYEKL. Trimming stripped 2 bases from V and 9 bases from J, with 23 bases between.

The V and J genes are TRBV5-1 and TRBJ2-1, with D possibly matching TRBD2 (6 bases). This CDR3 has 15 residues. Germline V gives CDR1 SGHRS, CDR2 YFSETQ. Trimming took off 8 bases at V and 7 bases at J, with 22 bases between the two ends. CDR3 residues: CASSYRPGTLNEQFF. CDR3 nucleotide sequence: TGCGCCAGTAGTTACCGACCCGGGACTCTTAATGAGCAGTTCTTC.

The chain combines TRBV6-5 with TRBJ1-2; 9 bases match TRBD1. Germline V gene lookup returns CDR1 MNHEY and CDR2 SVGAGI. The CDR3 consists of 14 residues. V shed 6 bases, J shed 8 bases, and the junction held 10 bases outside the gene matches. The CDR3 loop reads CASRRPGQGRGYTF. As DNA, the CDR3 is TGTGCCAGCAGACGACCGGGACAGGGACGCGGCTACACCTTC.

In this sample, this clone turned up once. This chain links TRBV11-2 with TRBJ2-3, with TRBD1 matching over 8 bases. V was clipped by 0 bases and J by 3 bases; unmatched bases: 8. The length of the CDR3 is 17 residues. Germline-derived CDR1 and CDR2 are SGHAT and FQNNGV. The chain's CDR3 is CASSLDPPGGVTDTQYF. In DNA, the CDR3 is TGTGCCAGCAGCTTAGATCCCCCAGGGGGCGTAACAGATACGCAGTATTTT.

This sequence joins TRBV5-5 and TRBJ1-2; D perhaps matches TRBD1 (5 bases). Germline values: CDR1 SGHKS, CDR2 YYEKEE (reference sequence). V was trimmed by 4 bases and J by 4 bases, leaving 11 bases between them. The CDR3 is 13 residues long. Here the CDR3 reads CASSAGGTYGYTF. CDR3 nucleotide sequence: TGTGCCAGCAGCGCGGGAGGGACCTATGGCTACACCTTC.